The 28 T cell receptor beta chains in this list originate from one sample, sequenced in a study of vaccination effects on CD4 cells after COVID-19. Clones were read by immunoSEQ multiplex PCR, and TCRdb kept only the in-frame ones, dropping some. This table has about 20,000 clones, approximately 70% appearing once. Their specific antigens are unknown. Using viral peptide pools, the ViraFEST assay grew out antigen-specific CD4+ T cells prior to sequencing. CD4+ T cell isolation took place after about 11 days of culture. Recipients of the vaccine had no prior SARS-CoV-2 infection and negative nucleocapsid antibodies. The sample was CD4+ T cells from PBMCs cultured with HCoV-NL63 spike peptides, taken before COVID-19 vaccination. The receptors were sampled from a human donor who received a COVID-19 vaccine.

V is TRBV19 and J is TRBJ1-1, with D perhaps TRBD1 (5 bases). Per the germline V gene, CDR1 is LNHDA and CDR2 is SQIVND (reference sequence). The V and J ends lost 6 bases and 1 base respectively, with 15 bases between them. The CDR3 has 15 amino acids. In DNA, the CDR3 is TGTGCCAGTAGAGAACGGGGAAGGGGGAACACTGAAGCTTTCTTT. Translated, it gives CASRERGRGNTEAFF. Based on the CDR3 plus reference TRBV19 and TRBJ1-1, the full variable domain is DGGITQSPKYLFRKEGQNVTLSCEQNLNHDAMYWYRQDPGQGLRLIYYSQIVNDFQKGDIAEGYSVSREKKESFPLTVTSAQKNPTAFYLCASRERGRGNTEAFFGQGTRLTVV.

This chain joins TRBV27 and TRBJ2-1, with 11 positions matching TRBD1. The CDR3 spans 13 residues. The V gene's germline CDR1 is MNHEY and CDR2 SMNVEV (reference sequence). The V segment lost 5 bases and the J segment 9 bases; nucleotides outside the gene matches: 3. The CDR3 DNA reads TGTGCCAGCAGTAGGGGGACAGGGGGTGAGCAGTTCTTC. It is translated as CASSRGTGGEQFF.

This clone was recorded a few times. V and J are TRBV7-7 and TRBJ2-7; possibly TRBD2 for D (5 bases). Germline V gene sequence: CDR1 SSHAT, CDR2 FNYEAQ (reference sequence). The V end was cut by 1 base, the J end by 3 bases, with 10 bases between. The CDR3 runs to 14 residues. Written as DNA, the CDR3 is TGTGCCAGCAGCTTAGGGGAGAAACACTACGAGCAGTACTTC. It yields the protein CASSLGEKHYEQYF.

J is TRBJ2-2 and V is TRBV3-1 (or the pseudogene TRBV3-2); TRBD2 agrees at 11 bases. This CDR3 is built from 16 residues. Germline values: CDR1 LGHDT, CDR2 YNNKEL (reference sequence). V lost 4 bases to trimming and J lost 2 bases; unmatched junction nucleotides: 3. In DNA form, the CDR3 reads TGTGCCAGCAGCCTTACTAGCGGGAGAAACACCGGGGAGCTGTTTTTT. Its protein is CASSLTSGRNTGELFF.

The chain links TRBV18 to TRBJ1-1, with 9 bases identical to TRBD1. The germline V gene has CDR1 KGHSH and CDR2 LQKENI. This CDR3 is 14 amino acids long. The V and J ends lost 1 base and 8 bases, in that order; junction bases with no gene match: 5. The CDR3 loop reads CASSPQGQGLEAFF. CDR3 nucleotides: TGTGCCAGCTCACCACAGGGACAGGGATTAGAAGCTTTCTTT.

The CDR3 region is CASSQGAGELFF. Written as DNA, the CDR3 is TGCGCCAGCTCACAAGGGGCCGGGGAGCTGTTTTTT. J is TRBJ2-2 and V is TRBV23-1, with a weak D call TRBD1 (5 bases). TRBV23-1 qualifies as an ORF whose function is uncertain. V lost 8 bases and J 6 bases, leaving 10 bases between the germline ends. The CDR3 sequence is 12 residues long.

This rearrangement joins TRBV10-3 to TRBJ2-1, with 10 nucleotides matching TRBD2. The CDR3 spans 15 residues. The V segment lost 5 bases and the J segment 7 bases; nucleotides outside the gene matches: 8. Germline CDR1 and CDR2: ENHRY and SYGVKD. CDR3 coding DNA: TGTGCCATCAGTCGGACTAGCGGACAAGAGAATGAGCAGTTCTTC. Translation gives CAISRTSGQENEQFF.

V and J are TRBV7-8 and TRBJ2-7, with D unclear. This CDR3 comprises 17 residues. In germline, CDR1 is SGHVS, CDR2 FQNEAQ. V was cut by 5 bases and J by 0 bases, with 20 bases left in between. The CDR3 bases are TGTGCCAGCAGCCCACCGAGGACCTTCAGAAGCTCCTACGAGCAGTACTTC. Its translation: CASSPPRTFRSSYEQYF.

The chain has TRBV18 and TRBJ2-1; tentative D call: TRBD2 (6 bases). The CDR3 sequence is 17 residues long. V was pared by 1 base and J by 0 bases, with 13 bases between. Per germline, CDR1 KGHSH and CDR2 LQKENI. The CDR3 protein is CASSPLGLLSSYNEQFF. CDR3 bases: TGTGCCAGCTCACCACTGGGACTTTTAAGCTCCTACAATGAGCAGTTCTTC.

V and J are TRBV19 and TRBJ2-5; D gene ambiguous. V lost 1 base and J 0 bases, leaving 6 bases between the germline ends. The length of the CDR3 is 14 residues. Germline-derived CDR1 and CDR2 are LNHDA and SQIVND (reference sequence). This CDR3 is CASSIVLYQETQYF. In DNA form, the CDR3 reads TGTGCCAGTAGTATAGTCCTGTACCAAGAGACCCAGTACTTC.

In this sample, this clone turned up a few times. V gene TRBV9 combines with J gene TRBJ2-5, with a tentative D call TRBD2 (6 bases). V lost 0 bases and J 5 bases, leaving 14 bases between the germline ends. Germline values: CDR1 SGDLS, CDR2 YYNGEE. The CDR3 spans 15 residues. CDR3 nucleotide sequence: TGTGCCAGCAGCGTAGGGGCGGGATCTGGGGAGACCCAGTACTTC. Its protein product is CASSVGAGSGETQYF.

The chain is built from TRBV2 and TRBJ2-1; D may correspond to TRBD1 or TRBD2 (5 bases each). Germline assignment: CDR1 SNHLY and CDR2 FYNNEI. Trimming left V 6 bases short and J 5 bases short, with 14 bases between. The CDR3 extends over 14 amino acids. In nucleotides, the CDR3 is TGTGCCAGCAGAATAGGGGACGGAAACAATGAGCAGTTCTTC. This gives the protein CASRIGDGNNEQFF. Full variable domain (missing parts from reference TRBV2 and TRBJ2-1): EPEVTQTPSHQVTQMGQEVILRCVPISNHLYFYWYRQILGQKVEFLVSFYNNEISEKSEIFDDQFSVERPDGSNFTLKIRSTKLEDSAMYFCASRIGDGNNEQFFGPGTRLTVL.

The chain couples TRBV27 to TRBJ2-4; possible D gene TRBD1, 6 bases. The V end lost 3 bases, the J end lost 8 bases, and 14 bases lay between the germline ends. The CDR3 runs to 14 residues. CDR1 and CDR2 from the germline V gene are MNHEY and SMNVEV (reference sequence). The CDR3, as DNA: TGTGCCAGCAGTTTGGGCCGGGACAACTACATTCAGTACTTC. It yields the protein CASSLGRDNYIQYF.

This clone was seen more than once but under ten times. The J gene is TRBJ2-1, the V gene TRBV19; D is ambiguous. V lost 4 bases, J lost 2 bases, and 9 bases lay in between. The CDR3 extends over 14 amino acids. The germline V gene encodes CDR1 LNHDA and CDR2 SQIVND (reference sequence). The CDR3 sequence: CASSSDRTYNEQFF. For the CDR3, the DNA is TGTGCCAGTAGTAGCGATAGGACCTACAATGAGCAGTTCTTC.

The CDR3 is CALRESGRGPGNEQFF. CDR3 nucleotide sequence: TGTGCCCTTCGGGAGTCTGGACGAGGCCCGGGCAATGAGCAGTTCTTC. The V gene is TRBV30, the J gene TRBJ2-1; tentatively, D is TRBD2 (6 bases). Trimming removed 8 bases from V and 6 bases from J, with 26 bases in between. The CDR3 is 16 residues long. Germline V gene lookup returns CDR1 GTSNPN and CDR2 SVGIG (reference sequence).

This clone has more than one count but fewer than ten. This rearrangement joins TRBV7-9 to TRBJ1-4; D gene uncertain. The V gene's germline CDR1 is SEHNR and CDR2 FQNEAQ (reference sequence). The V gene lost 0 bases and the J gene lost 15 bases, with 14 bases spanning the gap. The CDR3 spans 13 residues. CDR3 protein: CASSLAQRAAMFF. Here the CDR3 DNA reads TGTGCCAGCAGCTTAGCGCAACGGGCAGCGATGTTTTTT.

J is TRBJ2-3 and V is TRBV3-1 (or the pseudogene TRBV3-2); 10 bases are shared with TRBD2. The CDR3 is 14 residues long. After removal of 4 bases from V and 8 bases from J, the junction contained 6 bases not matched to a gene. CDR1 LGHDT and CDR2 YNNKEL come from the germline V gene (reference sequence). The CDR3 DNA reads as TGTGCCAGCAGCCCCCTAGCGGGAGTAGGTACGCAGTATTTT. It translates to CASSPLAGVGTQYF.

CDR3 DNA: TGTGCCAGCAGTACCTCACGGAACACTGAAGCTTTCTTT. Its protein product is CASSTSRNTEAFF. The genes are TRBV2 and TRBJ1-1; D is unresolved. The V gene's germline CDR1 is SNHLY and CDR2 FYNNEI. The V and J ends lost 5 bases and 1 base respectively, with 8 bases between them. The CDR3 length is 13 residues.

The table lists this clone with a few counts. The V call is TRBV2, the J call TRBJ1-3; D remains ambiguous. There are 14 residues in the CDR3. The V and J ends lost 2 bases and 0 bases respectively, with 5 bases between them. The germline V gene has CDR1 SNHLY and CDR2 FYNNEI. As DNA, the CDR3 is TGTGCCAGCAGTGAACAGATCTCTGGAAACACCATATATTTT. Protein product: CASSEQISGNTIYF.

The V call is TRBV6-5, the J call TRBJ2-7; TRBD1 is a possible D gene (6 bases). The germline gives CDR1 MNHEY, CDR2 SVGAGI. The CDR3 is made up of 13 amino acids. The ends were cut back, 8 bases at V and 3 bases at J, with 14 bases in the middle. The CDR3 nucleotides are TGTGCCAGCCGACGTACAGGGAGCTACGAGCAGTACTTC. Translating gives CASRRTGSYEQYF.

CDR3 nucleotide sequence: TGTGCCAGCAGAAGTACCCACACCGGGGAGCTGTTTTTT. Its translation is CASRSTHTGELFF. The chain recombines TRBV6-4 with TRBJ2-2; no clear D. This CDR3 spans 13 amino acids. CDR1 is MRHNA and CDR2 is SNTAGT in the germline V gene. V was clipped by 6 bases and J by 3 bases, with 8 bases between them.

V gene TRBV5-1 combines with J gene TRBJ2-2, with 14 bases fitting TRBD2. This CDR3 is 17 amino acids long. CDR1 and CDR2 (germline): SGHRS, YFSETQ. V shed 1 base, J shed 7 bases, and the junction held 6 bases outside the gene matches. The CDR3 sequence: CASSLRLAGGLGGELFF. The DNA for the CDR3 is TGCGCCAGCAGCTTGCGACTAGCGGGAGGGCTCGGCGGGGAGCTGTTTTTT.

The CDR3 bases are TGTGCCAGCAGCTTAATAGCGGGGAGCTCCTACGAGCAGTACTTC. It is translated as CASSLIAGSSYEQYF. The chain is built from TRBV7-9 and TRBJ2-7; 8 positions match TRBD2. The junction had 3 bases not matched to a gene; V was cut back by 2 bases and J by 0 bases. The V gene's germline CDR1 is SEHNR and CDR2 FQNEAQ (reference sequence). The CDR3 extends over 15 amino acids.

V is TRBV5-5 and J is TRBJ2-5; 7 positions agree with TRBD2. Germline V gene data show CDR1 as SGHKS and CDR2 as YYEKEE (reference sequence). V dropped 4 bases and J dropped 1; count of bases not matched to a gene: 4. CDR3 length: 14 residues. The CDR3 protein is CASSPGTIQETQYF. The DNA for the CDR3 is TGTGCCAGCAGCCCGGGGACTATCCAAGAGACCCAGTACTTC.

CDR3 coding DNA: TGTGCCAGCTCACCAGGGGCGGTCAATCAGCCCCAGCATTTT. Its protein product is CASSPGAVNQPQHF. The chain has TRBV18 and TRBJ1-5; possible D gene TRBD1, 5 bases. The CDR3 has 14 amino acids. Trimming pared 2 bases from V and 3 bases from J, leaving 8 bases between. Germline-derived CDR1 and CDR2 are KGHSH and LQKENI.

CDR3: CASSNRQGTYEQYF. The CDR3 nucleotides are TGTGCCAGCAGTAACCGACAGGGAACCTACGAGCAGTACTTC. This chain links TRBV6-5 with TRBJ2-7; 7 nucleotides line up with TRBD1. This CDR3 has 14 residues. V lost 5 bases to trimming and J lost 2 bases; unmatched junction nucleotides: 6. Germline V lookup: CDR1 MNHEY, CDR2 SVGAGI.

This clone is a singleton in its sample. The gene calls are TRBV4-1 and TRBJ1-1; D is perhaps TRBD1 (6 bases). The V and J ends lost 1 base and 11 bases respectively, with 11 bases between them. This CDR3 region has 12 residues. Per the germline V gene, CDR1 is MGHRA and CDR2 is YSYEKL. DNA for the CDR3: TGCGCCAGCAGCCAAGGGAAAAGGGGGGCTTTCTTT. Residues: CASSQGKRGAFF.

The gene calls are TRBV2 and TRBJ1-4; D not certain. There are 14 residues in the CDR3. Per the germline V gene, CDR1 is SNHLY and CDR2 is FYNNEI. The germline V and J ends were trimmed by 10 bases and 5 bases, with 17 bases remaining between them. Here the CDR3 reads CAIRIRDLNEKLFF. CDR3 bases: TGTGCCATCAGAATCCGGGATTTGAATGAAAAACTGTTTTTT.